This entry lists 13 T cell receptor beta chains sequenced from one sample in a study of cytomegalovirus exposure and HLA in healthy donors. A multiplex PCR was run with 60 Vbeta primers and 13 Jbeta primers. TCRdb keeps only in-frame clones here, not all; method: immunoSEQ multiplex PCR. This table holds over 45,000 clones. Sequencing used PBMCs. The origin of the receptors is a young woman in good health and CMV-seronegative.

The V and J genes are TRBV5-6 and TRBJ1-1; 7 bases map to TRBD1. V shed 0 bases, J shed 4 bases, and the junction held 12 bases outside the gene matches. Per germline, CDR1 SGHDT and CDR2 YYEEEE. CDR3 length equals 17 residues. The CDR3 DNA is TGTGCCAGCAGCTTGGTTACCGCGGGACAGCGAAGCACTGAAGCTTTCTTT. It yields the protein CASSLVTAGQRSTEAFF.

V usage is TRBV6-1 and J usage is TRBJ2-2; a weak D match, TRBD1 (5 bases). Trimming took 8 bases from V and 2 from J, leaving 12 bases between them. The CDR3 length is 14 residues. CDR1 is MNHNS and CDR2 is SASEGT in the germline V gene. For the CDR3, the DNA is TGTGCCAGCCACGGACATTTAAACACCGGGGAGCTGTTTTTT. It codes for CASHGHLNTGELFF.

The chain uses TRBV5-1 and TRBJ1-1; possibly TRBD1 for D (5 bases). V lost 4 bases and J lost 1, with 11 bases in between. Germline assignment: CDR1 SGHRS and CDR2 YFSETQ. This CDR3 is 14 amino acids long. This CDR3 reads CASSPNQGNTEAFF. Written as DNA, the CDR3 is TGCGCCAGCAGCCCGAACCAGGGGAACACTGAAGCTTTCTTT.

The V call is TRBV5-5, the J call TRBJ1-1; TRBD1 agrees at 9 bases. Germline values: CDR1 SGHKS, CDR2 YYEKEE (reference sequence). With 2 bases clipped from V and 2 bases from J, the junction kept 7 bases outside the gene matches. This CDR3 region has 16 residues. CDR3 DNA sequence: TGTGCCAGCAGCTTTCTGATACAGGGGGCTAACACTGAAGCTTTCTTT. Translation: CASSFLIQGANTEAFF.

The chain employs TRBV11-3 and TRBJ1-2, with D perhaps TRBD1 (5 bases). The CDR3 covers 14 residues. V was cut by 8 bases and J by 4 bases, with 17 bases left in between. The V gene's germline CDR1 is SGHNT and CDR2 YENEEA. CDR3 sequence (DNA): TGTGCCAGCCGCCACTCAGGGTCCGTCTATGGCTACACCTTC. This sequence encodes CASRHSGSVYGYTF.

V usage is TRBV5-1 and J usage is TRBJ1-1; possible D gene TRBD1, 5 bases. Trimming removed 3 bases at V and 1 base at J, with 10 bases between. Germline values: CDR1 SGHRS, CDR2 YFSETQ. This CDR3 has 14 amino acids. CDR3 DNA: TGCGCCAGCAGCTCCTCTGGACAGAACACTGAAGCTTTCTTT. Protein sequence: CASSSSGQNTEAFF.

This sequence joins TRBV5-8 and TRBJ2-3; D is possibly TRBD1 (5 bases). CDR3 length: 14 residues. V shed 9 bases and J shed 4 bases, with 18 bases lying between them. Germline CDR1 and CDR2: SGHTS and YDEGEE. The CDR3 region is CATLGQGSADTQYF. The DNA of the CDR3 is TGTGCCACATTGGGGCAGGGTTCCGCAGATACGCAGTATTTT.

The chain recombines TRBV18 with TRBJ1-1; 9 bases align to TRBD1. Germline V lookup: CDR1 KGHSH, CDR2 LQKENI. V lost 5 bases, J lost 6 bases, and 7 bases stayed unmatched. The CDR3 is 14 residues long. The CDR3 here is CASSKGTGRAEAFF. As DNA, the CDR3 is TGTGCCAGCTCAAAGGGGACAGGGAGGGCTGAAGCTTTCTTT.

This chain uses TRBV2 with TRBJ2-5; D is perhaps TRBD2 (6 bases). Trimming removed 8 bases from V and 4 bases from J, with 14 bases in between. The CDR3 runs 13 residues. Germline assignment: CDR1 SNHLY and CDR2 FYNNEI. Here the CDR3 reads CASGNLEGETQYF. The CDR3 region has the DNA TGTGCCAGCGGGAACTTGGAGGGAGAGACCCAGTACTTC.

The rearrangement links TRBV11-2 to TRBJ1-6; 10 bases agree with TRBD1. The CDR3 extends over 17 amino acids. Germline V gives CDR1 SGHAT, CDR2 FQNNGV. The junction had 13 bases not matched to a gene; V was cut back by 5 bases and J by 9 bases. The CDR3 DNA reads as TGTGCCAGCAGCAAAACGACAGGGGGCTCCAGGTCTTCACCCCTCCACTTT. As protein: CASSKTTGGSRSSPLHF.

This chain connects TRBV5-1 to TRBJ1-1, with TRBD1 matching over 7 bases. The germline V gene has CDR1 SGHRS and CDR2 YFSETQ. V was clipped by 0 bases and J by 10 bases; unmatched bases: 9. The CDR3 is made up of 14 amino acids. CDR3 loop: CASSLVWQGVPAFF. CDR3 bases: TGCGCCAGCAGCTTGGTTTGGCAGGGGGTCCCAGCTTTCTTT. The full variable domain, in which reference TRBV5-1 and TRBJ1-1 provide the parts outside the CDR3, is KAGVTQTPRYLIKTRGQQVTLSCSPISGHRSVSWYQQTPGQGLQFLFEYFSETQRNKGNFPGRFSGRQFSNSRSEMNVSTLELGDSALYLCASSLVWQGVPAFFGQGTRLTVV.

The chain combines TRBV25-1 with TRBJ1-4, with D possibly TRBD1 on 5 matching bases. V was shortened by 4 bases and J by 0 bases, with 12 bases between the two germline ends. Germline-derived CDR1 and CDR2 are MGHDK and SYGVNS. This CDR3 is 16 amino acids long. CDR3 amino acids: CASSAGKMATNEKLFF. In DNA, the CDR3 is TGTGCCAGCAGTGCAGGGAAGATGGCAACTAATGAAAAACTGTTTTTT.

In nucleotides, the CDR3 is TGTGCCAGCAGCTTAGGTTTGACAGCGAGCTCCTATAATTCACCCCTCCACTTT. Translating gives CASSLGLTASSYNSPLHF. The V and J genes are TRBV11-2 and TRBJ1-6; D is possibly TRBD1 (5 bases). V lost 1 base and J lost 0, with 13 bases in between. The CDR3 is 18 amino acids. CDR1 SGHAT and CDR2 FQNNGV come from the germline V gene. Together with reference TRBV11-2 and TRBJ1-6, the CDR3 gives the full variable domain: EAGVAQSPRYKIIEKRQSVAFWCNPISGHATLYWYQQILGQGPKLLIQFQNNGVVDDSQLPKDRFSAERLKGVDSTLKIQPAKLEDSAVYLCASSLGLTASSYNSPLHFGNGTRLTVT.